This is a list of T cell receptor beta chains from one sample in a study of cytomegalovirus exposure and HLA in healthy donors. Produced via immunoSEQ multiplex PCR; TCRdb's table is partial and in-frame only. The table lists approximately 220,000 clones, 65% to 85% of them singletons. The sequencing input was PBMCs. These receptors came from a boy between 2 and 10 years old in good health and CMV-seronegative. The CDR3 runs from the conserved cysteine through the conserved F or W. D genes are given only for firm matches. The size of a clone is reported for some rows only, either as once, few or many, or as a class for expanded clones.

once,TRBV5-1,TRBJ2-7,-,CASSSSSGHPYEQYF,TGCGCCAGCAGCTCGTCTTCAGGACACCCCTACGAGCAGTACTTC
-,TRBV7-2,TRBJ2-2,TRBD2,CASSSTGLAGAGELFF,TGTGCCAGCAGCTCGACGGGACTAGCGGGAGCCGGGGAGCTGTTTTTT
few,TRBV6-5,TRBJ1-4,-,CASSYGQGLNEKLFF,TGTGCCAGCAGTTACGGGCAGGGCCTTAATGAAAAACTGTTTTTT
-,TRBV6-6,TRBJ2-3,-,CASSYLQGTDTQYF,TGTGCCAGCAGTTACTTACAGGGCACAGATACGCAGTATTTT
-,TRBV7-9,TRBJ2-2,-,CASSPWGVGSGELFF,TGTGCCAGCAGCCCATGGGGAGTCGGGTCCGGGGAGCTGTTTTTT
-,TRBV11-3,TRBJ2-1,TRBD2,CASSRLAGDSYNEQFF,TGTGCCAGCAGTCGGCTAGCGGGGGACTCCTACAATGAGCAGTTCTTC
-,TRBV6-5,TRBJ2-7,TRBD1,CASSPGQVYEQYF,TGTGCCAGCAGCCCGGGACAGGTCTACGAGCAGTACTTC
-,TRBV5-6,TRBJ1-2,-,CASSYITGNYGYTF,TGTGCCAGCAGCTACATAACAGGGAATTATGGCTACACCTTC
-,TRBV30,TRBJ1-2,-,CAWSPGKLTPIYGYTF,TGTGCCTGGAGTCCAGGGAAGCTCACGCCGATCTATGGCTACACCTTC
-,TRBV27,TRBJ1-6,-,CASAPGGVGSPLHF,TGTGCCAGCGCCCCTGGCGGGGTTGGTTCACCCCTCCACTTT
-,TRBV2,TRBJ1-2,-,CASSDPGENYGYTF,TGTGCCAGCAGTGATCCAGGGGAAAACTATGGCTACACCTTC
-,TRBV5-1,TRBJ2-7,-,CASSLEGQGHSYEQYF,TGCGCCAGCAGCTTGGAAGGGCAGGGCCACTCCTACGAGCAGTACTTC
-,TRBV7-9,TRBJ2-1,TRBD2,CASRASGSSPLGEQFF,TGTGCCAGCAGAGCTAGCGGGAGTTCCCCATTGGGTGAGCAGTTCTTC
-,TRBV6-5,TRBJ2-1,TRBD1,CASSSTGIPYNEQFF,TGTGCCAGCAGTTCGACAGGGATCCCCTACAATGAGCAGTTCTTC
-,TRBV15,TRBJ1-4,-,CATSREVAATGGEKLFF,TGTGCCACCAGCAGAGAGGTAGCCGCTACGGGAGGGGAAAAACTGTTTTTT
-,TRBV9,TRBJ1-1,-,CASSVVTATEAFF,TGTGCCAGCAGCGTAGTAACAGCCACTGAAGCTTTCTTT
-,TRBV18,TRBJ2-7,-,CASSPPGTSSYEQYF,TGTGCCAGCTCACCACCAGGGACAAGCTCCTACGAGCAGTACTTC
-,TRBV2,TRBJ2-3,TRBD2,CASSERASGGDGDTQYF,TGTGCCAGCAGTGAGAGGGCTAGCGGGGGGGATGGGGATACGCAGTATTTT
-,TRBV19,TRBJ2-7,-,CASRGEGDSYEQYF,TGTGCCAGTAGGGGTGAGGGGGACTCCTACGAGCAGTACTTC
-,TRBV2,TRBJ2-7,-,CASTLRLEDYEQYF,TGTGCCAGCACCCTCAGACTGGAAGACTACGAGCAGTACTTC
-,TRBV5-6,TRBJ2-1,TRBD2,CASSKGLAGGAQFF,TGTGCCAGCAGCAAGGGACTAGCGGGAGGGGCGCAGTTCTTC
-,TRBV6-5,TRBJ1-4,TRBD1,CASSYSDRAWGKLFF,TGTGCCAGCAGTTACTCCGACAGGGCCTGGGGAAAACTGTTTTTT
-,TRBV7-2,TRBJ2-5,-,CASSLIYDRAGTQYF,TGTGCCAGCAGCTTAATCTACGACAGAGCGGGGACCCAGTACTTC
once,TRBV29-1,TRBJ2-1,TRBD2,CSAQLAGEGGEQFF,TGCAGCGCACAACTAGCGGGAGAGGGGGGTGAGCAGTTCTTC
once,TRBV30,TRBJ2-7,-,CAWSPLPGEQYF,TGTGCCTGGAGTCCCCTGCCGGGGGAGCAGTACTTC
-,TRBV5-1,TRBJ1-6,-,CASSFGRENSPLHF,TGCGCCAGCAGCTTTGGCAGGGAAAATTCACCCCTCCACTTT
-,TRBV5-1,TRBJ1-2,-,CASSLEGGGGYTF,TGCGCCAGCAGCTTGGAAGGGGGTGGTGGCTACACCTTC
-,TRBV2,TRBJ1-2,TRBD1,CASRAGGASHGYTF,TGTGCCAGCAGAGCAGGGGGCGCGTCACATGGCTACACCTTC
-,TRBV7-7,TRBJ1-6,-,CASSLSGTAYNSPLHF,TGTGCTAGCAGCTTAAGTGGGACTGCTTATAATTCACCCCTCCACTTT
-,TRBV2,TRBJ1-1,-,CASSEAVGQMVEAFF,TGTGCCAGCAGTGAAGCGGTCGGACAGATGGTTGAAGCTTTCTTT
few,TRBV4-2,TRBJ2-7,-,CASSQDRAAGEQYF,TGTGCCAGCAGCCAAGATAGGGCGGCGGGGGAGCAGTACTTC
-,TRBV5-6,TRBJ2-1,-,CASSLVSLAGGEQFF,TGTGCCAGCAGCTTGGTAAGTCTAGCAGGAGGTGAGCAGTTCTTC
-,TRBV6-1,TRBJ2-1,TRBD1,CASSEAGGQGGSEQFF,TGTGCCAGCAGTGAAGCGGGGGGACAGGGCGGGTCTGAGCAGTTCTTC
-,TRBV27,TRBJ1-5,TRBD1,CASSLPGDLRGLGANSTSNQPQHF,TGTGCCAGCAGTTTACCCGGGGACCTCAGGGGGCTTGGGGCCAATTCTACAAGCAATCAGCCCCAGCATTTT
-,TRBV7-9,TRBJ1-2,TRBD1,CASSLGQNYGYTF,TGTGCCAGCAGCTTGGGACAGAACTATGGCTACACCTTC
-,TRBV20-1,TRBJ1-2,-,CSSSNYGYTF,TGCAGCTCGTCTAACTATGGCTACACCTTC
-,TRBV7-9,TRBJ1-2,TRBD1,CASSLGQGDGYTF,TGTGCCAGCAGCTTAGGGCAGGGGGATGGCTACACCTTC
-,TRBV10-1,TRBJ2-7,-,CAASAEYEQYF,TGCGCCGCGAGCGCCGAGTACGAGCAGTACTTC
once,TRBV5-5,TRBJ2-5,-,CASSFGLIQETQYF,TGTGCCAGCAGCTTCGGACTCATCCAAGAGACCCAGTACTTC
-,TRBV2,TRBJ2-5,TRBD2,CASSGRTSGRETQYF,TGTGCCAGCAGTGGCCGGACTAGCGGGCGGGAGACCCAGTACTTC
-,TRBV7-9,TRBJ2-1,TRBD2,CASSPRLAQENEQFF,TGTGCCAGCAGCCCCCGACTAGCGCAGGAGAATGAGCAGTTCTTC
-,TRBV5-6,TRBJ2-1,-,CASSFRDTYNEQFF,TGTGCCAGCAGCTTCCGGGACACCTACAATGAGCAGTTCTTC
-,TRBV7-9,TRBJ2-1,TRBD2,CASSPSGSPYNEQFF,TGTGCCAGCAGCCCCAGCGGGAGCCCCTACAATGAGCAGTTCTTC
-,TRBV6-1,TRBJ1-4,TRBD1,CASSADRFPTNEKLFF,TGTGCCAGCAGTGCGGACAGGTTTCCAACTAATGAAAAACTGTTTTTT
once,TRBV20-1,TRBJ2-1,-,CSALTNNEQFF,TGCAGTGCTCTGACTAACAATGAGCAGTTCTTC
-,TRBV4-2,TRBJ1-2,TRBD1,CASSQAGQGNGYTF,TGTGCCAGCAGCCAAGCGGGACAGGGGAATGGCTACACCTTC